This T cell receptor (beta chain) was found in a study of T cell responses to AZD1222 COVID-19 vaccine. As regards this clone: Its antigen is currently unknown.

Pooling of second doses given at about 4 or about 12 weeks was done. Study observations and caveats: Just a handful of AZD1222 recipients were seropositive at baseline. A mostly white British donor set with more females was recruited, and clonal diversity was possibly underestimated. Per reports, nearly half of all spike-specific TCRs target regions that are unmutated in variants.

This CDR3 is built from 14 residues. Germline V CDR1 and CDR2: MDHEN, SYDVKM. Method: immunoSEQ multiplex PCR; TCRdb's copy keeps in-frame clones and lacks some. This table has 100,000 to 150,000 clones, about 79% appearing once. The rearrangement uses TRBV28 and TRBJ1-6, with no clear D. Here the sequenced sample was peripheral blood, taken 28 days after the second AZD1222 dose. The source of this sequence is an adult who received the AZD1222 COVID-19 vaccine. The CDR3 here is CALGSRSYNSPLHF. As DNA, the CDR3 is TGTGCTTTGGGGTCCCGGTCCTATAATTCACCCCTCCACTTT. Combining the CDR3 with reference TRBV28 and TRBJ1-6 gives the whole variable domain DVKVTQSSRYLVKRTGEKVFLECVQDMDHENMFWYRQDPGLGLRLIYFSYDVKMKEKGDIPEGYSVSREKKERFSLILESASTNQTSMYLCALGSRSYNSPLHFGNGTRLTVT.